This T cell receptor (beta chain) was sequenced in a study of blood T cell repertoires in COVID-19. Study overall: In each case, the material was cDNA or gDNA derived from T cells, B-cell-depleted T cells, or PBMCs.

V was cut by 5 bases and J by 3 bases, with 19 bases left in between. The CDR3 runs 16 residues. The germline CDR1 and CDR2 sequences are SEHNR and FQNEAQ (reference sequence). Source study methods: Estimation of nucleated cell counts relied on the amplification of reference gene primers. The data were produced by immunoSEQ multiplex PCR, yet TCRdb's version contains in-frame clones alone and is incomplete. The V and J calls and clone size come from that table; D and trimming were worked out from the DNA. The sample gives about 79,000 clones, approximately 90% of which show up once; roughly 14% is in the top ten.

The specimen was peripheral blood. V gene TRBV7-9 combines with J gene TRBJ1-1; TRBD1 might be the D (6 bases). This sequence was found in a man aged 65 to 79 with active or convalescent COVID-19. The CDR3 nucleotides read TGTGCCAGCAGCCCCCGCAGGACAGAAGGATACACTGAAGCTTTCTTT. It is translated as CASSPRRTEGYTEAFF.